This T cell receptor beta chain comes out of a study of vaccination and CD4 T cells after COVID-19. Study details: Six males and four females constituted the convalescent cohort, two of whom were Hispanic. Median time from second vaccine dose to sampling was 72 days (14 to 241).

Comment on this clonotype: The antigen is not known.

The study's findings and limits: The authors identified 304 of 307 vaccine-specific clones in convalescent patients as spike mono-reactive. Although the median of SARS-CoV-2-reactive clonotypes rose from around 19 to 38, the change was not significant.

TCRdb re-derived calls from the PCR reads in MiXCR, one entry per CDR3 protein. Among approximately 36,000 distinct CDR3 sequences, 36% were seen once, and the ten largest hold about 5.3%. Regarding time point: late sampling 161 to 241 days after vaccination in a few convalescent patients. Trimming removed 0 bases at V and 5 bases at J, with 13 bases between. CDR3 size: 15 residues. Sequences were derived from CD4+ T cells from blood, sampled about 7 months after SARS-CoV-2 vaccination. This TCR came from a human donor who had recovered from COVID-19. The chain employs TRBV23-1 and TRBJ1-1; no firm D call. TRBV23-1 is given ORF status, its function remaining uncertain. The CDR3 bases are TGCGCCAGCAGTCAATCTCGGGAGAGAGCTACTGAAGCTTTCTTT. It encodes CASSQSRERATEAFF.